This TCR beta chain was recovered during a study of T-cell reconstitution after alpha-beta-depleted transplantation in children. Regarding the study as a whole: It was surviving recipient T cells and thymic progenitors that gave some patients high TCRbeta diversity at day 60.

This clonotype showed up many times. Its antigen remains unknown. A library of TCRbeta sequences, prepared with unique molecular identifiers, was generated. Each CDR3 protein is one row after TCRdb ran MiXCR on the PCR reads. The top ten clones hold around 26% of a sample with about 78,000 distinct CDR3 sequences, roughly an eighth of them seen once. The CDR3 has 16 residues. The trim removed 0 bases at V and 4 bases at J, leaving 5 bases unmatched. The chain carries TRBV12-3 or TRBV12-4 and TRBJ2-3, with 9 bases aligning to TRBD1. This TCR came from a male patient aged 2 to 9 who had a stem cell transplant for acute lymphoblastic leukemia, so the T cells may come from the graft donor. The source was PBMCs, mostly from graft donor cells, collected 180 days after TCRalphabeta/CD19-depleted stem cell transplant. CDR3 DNA sequence: TGTGCCAGCAGTTTAGCGAACAGGGGGCGGCCAGATACGCAGTATTTT. This codes for CASSLANRGRPDTQYF.